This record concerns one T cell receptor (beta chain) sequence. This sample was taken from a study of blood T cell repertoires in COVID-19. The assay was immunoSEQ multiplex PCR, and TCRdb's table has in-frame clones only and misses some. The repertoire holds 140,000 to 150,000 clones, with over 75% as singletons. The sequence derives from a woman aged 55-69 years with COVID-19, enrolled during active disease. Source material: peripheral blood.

Here the CDR3 DNA reads TGTGCCAGCAGCTTCGGACTAGCGGACACAGATACGCAGTATTTT. Its protein product is CASSFGLADTDTQYF. The genes are TRBV9 and TRBJ2-3, with 10 nucleotides matching TRBD2. The V gene's germline CDR1 is SGDLS and CDR2 YYNGEE. With V trimmed by 4 bases and J by 2 bases, 4 bases remained unmatched. CDR3 size: 15 residues.